This T cell receptor beta chain derives from a study of T cell responses to AZD1222 COVID-19 vaccine. Concerning this clone: Antigen specificity is unknown.

Broader study findings: Mostly white British, mostly female donors; authors suggested clonal diversity may be underestimated.

In germline, CDR1 is SGHVS, CDR2 FNYEAQ. The CDR3 is made up of 14 amino acids. The V end was cut by 5 bases, the J end by 4 bases, with 11 bases between. Using immunoSEQ multiplex PCR, the repertoire was profiled, and TCRdb retains in-frame clones only, with some absent. The sample contains about 89,000 clones, around 91% of which appear only once. This sequence joins TRBV7-6 and TRBJ2-2, with D hard to call. The specimen comprised peripheral blood, sampled on day 0 of MenACWY control vaccination. This clonotype was obtained from an adult in good health. The CDR3, as DNA: TGTGCCAGCAGCCCCGTGGGGTCCACCGGGGAGCTGTTTTTT. It translates to CASSPVGSTGELFF. The variable domain in full, completed from reference TRBV7-6 and TRBJ2-2, reads GAGVSQSPRYKVTKRGQDVALRCDPISGHVSLYWYRQALGQGPEFLTYFNYEAQQDKSGLPNDRFSAERPEGSISTLTIQRTEQRDSAMYRCASSPVGSTGELFFGEGSRLTVL.